What follows are 19 T cell receptor beta chains derived from one specimen sequenced in a study of cytomegalovirus exposure and HLA in healthy donors. The PCR had 60 Vbeta and 13 Jbeta primers. This table comes from immunoSEQ multiplex PCR, and its TCRdb copy is limited to in-frame clones, with some not included. The table lists around 150,000 clones, roughly four fifths of them singletons, with 4.5% to 6% in the top ten. Sequencing used PBMCs. These receptors came from a woman between 50 and 59 years old in good health and CMV-seronegative.

This clone came up a few times. V and J are TRBV5-1 and TRBJ1-2; the match to TRBD1 covers 9 bases. The CDR3 extends over 16 amino acids. After removal of 7 bases from V and 7 bases from J, the junction contained 17 bases not matched to a gene. Germline CDR1 is SGHRS and CDR2 is YFSETQ. The CDR3 DNA reads TGCGCCAGCTCCCGGACAGGGGACCTTACAGTCGGTGGCTACACCTTC. This translates into CASSRTGDLTVGGYTF.

The chain joins TRBV27 to TRBJ2-5, with 7 nucleotides matching TRBD1. The CDR3 length is 14 residues. Germline CDR1 MNHEY, CDR2 SMNVEV (reference sequence). V dropped 3 bases and J dropped 4; count of bases not matched to a gene: 5. CDR3: CASSFRGRGETQYF. The CDR3 DNA is TGTGCCAGCAGTTTTAGGGGGCGCGGAGAGACCCAGTACTTC.

There are a few counts of this clone. The V and J genes are TRBV19 and TRBJ1-1; possible D gene TRBD1, 5 bases. The CDR3 is 14 residues long. Trimming removed 6 bases at V and 5 bases at J, with 16 bases between. Germline CDR1 and CDR2: LNHDA and SQIVND (reference sequence). The CDR3 DNA reads TGTGCCAGTAGCCTTACGGGGGGGAGGACTGAAGCTTTCTTT. It yields the protein CASSLTGGRTEAFF.

As DNA, the CDR3 is TGTGCCAGCAGCTTAGGGGGCGGCATCTCTGGAAACACCATATATTTT. Translating gives CASSLGGGISGNTIYF. This sequence joins TRBV7-8 and TRBJ1-3; D perhaps matches TRBD1 (5 bases). Germline V gives CDR1 SGHVS, CDR2 FQNEAQ. The CDR3 is made up of 16 amino acids. V lost 1 base and J 0 bases, leaving 10 bases between the germline ends.

The rearrangement joins TRBV19 to TRBJ1-2, with D maybe TRBD1 (6 bases). In germline, CDR1 is LNHDA, CDR2 SQIVND (reference sequence). V lost 3 bases to trimming and J lost 6 bases, with 17 bases between them. The CDR3 is made up of 15 amino acids. The CDR3 coding sequence is TGTGCCAGTAGTATCCGCAACAGTGGGGGCGATGGCTACACCTTC. Its translation: CASSIRNSGGDGYTF.

The CDR3, as DNA: TGTGCCATCACCGGGTCCTATGGCTACACCTTC. This encodes CAITGSYGYTF. V usage is TRBV10-3 and J usage is TRBJ1-2; no reliable D call. This CDR3 contains 11 residues. Germline lookup yields CDR1 ENHRY and CDR2 SYGVKD. The V end lost 7 bases, the J end lost 4 bases, and 7 bases lay between the germline ends.

CDR3: CASSPTPGGGLKTQYF. CDR3 DNA: TGCGCCAGCAGCCCTACGCCTGGGGGGGGCCTGAAGACCCAGTACTTC. The chain joins TRBV5-1 to TRBJ2-5, with D tentatively TRBD2 (7 bases). The length of the CDR3 is 16 residues. The V and J ends lost 4 bases and 6 bases respectively, with 22 bases between them. Germline CDR1 reads SGHRS; CDR2 reads YFSETQ.

The CDR3 bases are TGCGCCAGCAGCTTGGGGACAGTCCAGGATACTGAAGCTTTCTTT. It codes for CASSLGTVQDTEAFF. The gene calls are TRBV5-1 and TRBJ1-1; possible D gene TRBD1, 6 bases. The CDR3 totals 15 residues. The germline CDR1 and CDR2 sequences are SGHRS and YFSETQ. V lost 0 bases to trimming and J lost 5 bases, with 14 bases between them.

V usage is TRBV5-1 and J usage is TRBJ2-5, with 9 bases matching TRBD1. The J call may be faulty, since TRBJ2-7 better matches the DNA end. CDR1 is SGHRS, CDR2 YFSETQ, per germline. The length of the CDR3 is 15 residues. The CDR3 loop reads CASSLEGQGSYEQYF. The DNA for the CDR3 is TGCGCCAGCAGCTTGGAGGGACAGGGCTCCTACGAGCAGTACTTC.

The genes are TRBV7-8 and TRBJ2-7, with TRBD1 matching over 7 bases. This CDR3 spans 15 amino acids. The germline V gene encodes CDR1 SGHVS and CDR2 FQNEAQ. The V segment lost 8 bases and the J segment 0 bases; nucleotides outside the gene matches: 10. CDR3 in DNA: TGTGCCAGCGGCCGGACAGGCCCTAACTCCTACGAGCAGTACTTC. Protein sequence: CASGRTGPNSYEQYF. Drawing the rest from reference TRBV7-8 and TRBJ2-7, the complete variable domain is GAGVSQSPRYKVAKRGQDVALRCDPISGHVSLFWYQQALGQGPEFLTYFQNEAQLDKSGLPSDRFFAERPEGSVSTLKIQRTQQEDSAVYLCASGRTGPNSYEQYFGPGTRLTVT.

V and J are TRBV19 and TRBJ1-5, with a weak D call TRBD1 (5 bases). Germline CDR1 reads LNHDA; CDR2 reads SQIVND (reference sequence). This CDR3 is built from 13 residues. Trimming stripped 3 bases from V and 4 bases from J, with 7 bases between. The CDR3 reads CASSMDINQPQHF. As DNA, the CDR3 is TGTGCCAGTAGTATGGACATTAATCAGCCCCAGCATTTT.

The chain is built from TRBV9 and TRBJ2-7; a weak D match, TRBD2 (6 bases). V was trimmed by 4 bases and J by 2 bases, leaving 16 bases between them. The CDR3 is made up of 15 amino acids. The germline V gene has CDR1 SGDLS and CDR2 YYNGEE. CDR3 in amino acids: CASSFMAGPPYEQYF. In DNA form, the CDR3 reads TGTGCCAGCAGCTTCATGGCGGGACCCCCCTACGAGCAGTACTTC.

V usage is TRBV5-1 and J usage is TRBJ1-4; weak D call: TRBD1 (6 bases). Trimming took off 3 bases at V and 8 bases at J, with 17 bases between the two ends. Germline V lookup: CDR1 SGHRS, CDR2 YFSETQ. The CDR3 sequence is 15 residues long. The CDR3 sequence is CASSSDFQGHEKLFF. The CDR3 nucleotides read TGCGCCAGCAGCTCTGATTTCCAGGGACACGAAAAACTGTTTTTT.

This chain connects TRBV19 to TRBJ1-1; D remains ambiguous. The CDR3 extends over 11 amino acids. V lost 3 bases and J 10 bases, leaving 9 bases between the germline ends. Germline V CDR1 and CDR2: LNHDA, SQIVND (reference sequence). CDR3 bases: TGTGCCAGTAGTATGGCCGAAAGAGCTTTCTTT. It codes for CASSMAERAFF.

V is TRBV4-2 and J is TRBJ2-7; 8 bases are a match to TRBD2. Unmatched junction bases numbered 12, after V lost 0 bases and J lost 5 bases. Germline CDR1 is LGHNA and CDR2 is YNFKEQ. The CDR3 is 17 residues long. For the CDR3, the DNA is TGTGCCAGCAGCCAAGATCTCGCGGAGAGCGGGGGCGACGAGCAGTACTTC. Translation gives CASSQDLAESGGDEQYF.

The gene calls are TRBV6-5 and TRBJ1-5; the D is unclear. CDR3 length: 13 amino acids. Germline CDR1 and CDR2: MNHEY and SVGAGI. V was trimmed by 0 bases and J by 8 bases, leaving 8 bases between them. CDR3 sequence reads: CASSYSFQEPQHF. CDR3 DNA sequence: TGTGCCAGCAGTTACTCGTTTCAGGAGCCCCAGCATTTT.

The chain recombines TRBV19 with TRBJ1-2; D might be TRBD1 (5 bases). Per the germline V gene, CDR1 is LNHDA and CDR2 is SQIVND (reference sequence). The CDR3 has 14 residues. V was clipped by 7 bases and J by 7 bases, with 19 bases between them. In DNA form, the CDR3 reads TGTGCCAGTACCAATTGGGGGGGACCGAGTGGCTACACCTTC. Translating it yields CASTNWGGPSGYTF.

The chain combines TRBV29-1 with TRBJ1-1; D uncertain. In germline, CDR1 is SQVTM, CDR2 ANQGSEA. Deletions cut 2 bases from V and 4 bases from J, with 11 bases between. CDR3 length: 13 amino acids. The CDR3 sequence is CSVEKAEGTEAFF. The CDR3 nucleotides read TGCAGCGTTGAAAAGGCCGAGGGCACTGAAGCTTTCTTT.

V and J are TRBV6-5 and TRBJ1-2; 9 bases fit TRBD1. This CDR3 is 14 amino acids long. With V trimmed by 5 bases and J by 4 bases, 5 bases remained unmatched. Germline-derived CDR1 and CDR2 are MNHEY and SVGAGI. The CDR3 sequence: CASSRDRESYGYTF. CDR3 coding DNA: TGTGCCAGCAGTCGGGACAGGGAATCCTATGGCTACACCTTC.